This T cell receptor beta chain emerged from a study of post-analysis software for immune sequencing data. General study points: Patients had higher frequencies than controls of roughly 5 TRBV segments, including TRBV5-6, TRBV5-1 and TRBV20-1.

This clonotype was found a few times. What it binds is unknown. Tagging with unique molecular identifiers was a feature of the TCR beta cDNA libraries. From the PCR reads, TCRdb called clonotypes with MiXCR, one entry per CDR3 protein. The sample consists of roughly 650,000 distinct CDR3 sequences, 59% of them appearing once. CDR1 and CDR2 from the germline V gene are SGHTA and FQGTGA. V dropped 0 bases and J dropped 4 bases, with 19 bases sitting between them. The CDR3 length is 18 residues. The chain combines TRBV7-3 with TRBJ2-1, with a possible D match to TRBD2 (7 bases). Material: blood. The receptor's source is a girl aged 2 to 10 with multiple sclerosis. CDR3 sequence: CASSLTLGAGAPYNEQFF. CDR3 coding DNA: TGTGCCAGCAGCTTAACGTTGGGGGCGGGAGCCCCATACAATGAGCAGTTCTTC.